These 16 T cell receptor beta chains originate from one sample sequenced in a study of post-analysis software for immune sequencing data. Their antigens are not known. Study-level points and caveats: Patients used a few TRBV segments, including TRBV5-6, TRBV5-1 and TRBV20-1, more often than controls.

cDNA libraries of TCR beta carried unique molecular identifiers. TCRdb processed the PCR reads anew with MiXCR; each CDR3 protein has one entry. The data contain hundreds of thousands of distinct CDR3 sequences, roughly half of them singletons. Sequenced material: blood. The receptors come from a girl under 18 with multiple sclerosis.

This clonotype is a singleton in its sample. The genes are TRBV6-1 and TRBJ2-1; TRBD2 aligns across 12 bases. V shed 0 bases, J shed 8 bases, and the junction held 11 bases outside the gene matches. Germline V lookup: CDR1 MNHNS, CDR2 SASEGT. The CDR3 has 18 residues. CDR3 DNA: TGTGCCAGCAGTGAAGCAAGTTGGACTAGCGGGATCGGCGATGAGCAGTTCTTC. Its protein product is CASSEASWTSGIGDEQFF.

CDR3 in amino acids: CASSEPPSGRSRQFF. CDR3 DNA sequence: TGTGCCAGCAGTGAACCCCCTAGCGGGAGGTCTCGGCAGTTCTTC. This sequence joins TRBV2 and TRBJ2-1, with 11 nucleotides matching TRBD2. After removal of 2 bases from V and 12 bases from J, the junction contained 9 bases not matched to a gene. This CDR3 spans 15 amino acids. The germline CDR1 and CDR2 sequences are SNHLY and FYNNEI.

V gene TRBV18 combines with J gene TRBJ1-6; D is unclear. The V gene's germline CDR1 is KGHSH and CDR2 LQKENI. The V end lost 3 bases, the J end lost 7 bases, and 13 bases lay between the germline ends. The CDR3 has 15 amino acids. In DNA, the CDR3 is TGTGCCAGCTCACCTCGATGGGAAGGGAATTCACCCCTCCACTTT. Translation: CASSPRWEGNSPLHF.

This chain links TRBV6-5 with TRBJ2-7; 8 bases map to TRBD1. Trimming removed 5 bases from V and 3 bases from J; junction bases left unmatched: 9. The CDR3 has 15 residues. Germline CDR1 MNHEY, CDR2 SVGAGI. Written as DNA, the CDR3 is TGTGCCAGCAGTGACGCGGGACAGGACGTCTACGAGCAGTACTTC. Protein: CASSDAGQDVYEQYF.

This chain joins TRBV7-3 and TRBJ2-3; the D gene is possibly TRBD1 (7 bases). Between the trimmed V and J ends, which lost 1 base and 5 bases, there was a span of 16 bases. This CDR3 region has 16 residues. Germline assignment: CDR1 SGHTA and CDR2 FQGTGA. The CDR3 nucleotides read TGTGCCAGCAGCTTAATGGAGGAGGGGGCAGGAGATACGCAGTATTTT. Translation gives CASSLMEEGAGDTQYF.

The DNA for the CDR3 is TGTGCCACCAGTGACGCCGGGGGGATTGAGCAGTTCTTC. It specifies CATSDAGGIEQFF. The gene calls are TRBV24-1 and TRBJ2-1; TRBD2 matches 7 bases. The CDR3 sequence is 13 residues long. V shed 4 bases and J 9 bases; nucleotides not matched to a gene: 5. Germline V gives CDR1 KGHDR, CDR2 SFDVKD.

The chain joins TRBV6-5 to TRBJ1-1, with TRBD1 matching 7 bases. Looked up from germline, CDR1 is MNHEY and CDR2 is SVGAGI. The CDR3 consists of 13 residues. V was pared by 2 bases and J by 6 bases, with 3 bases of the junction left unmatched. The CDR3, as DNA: TGTGCCAGCAGTTACCTAGGGGGCCCTGAAGCTTTCTTT. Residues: CASSYLGGPEAFF.

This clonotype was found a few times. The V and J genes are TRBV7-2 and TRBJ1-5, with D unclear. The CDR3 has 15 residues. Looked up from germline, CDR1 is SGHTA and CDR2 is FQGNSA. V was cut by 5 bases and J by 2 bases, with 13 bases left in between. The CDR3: CASSALTEGNQPQHF. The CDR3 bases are TGTGCCAGCAGCGCCTTAACTGAAGGCAATCAGCCCCAGCATTTT. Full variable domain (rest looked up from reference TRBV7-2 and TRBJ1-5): GAGVSQSPSNKVTEKGKDVELRCDPISGHTALYWYRQSLGQGLEFLIYFQGNSAPDKSGLPSDRFSAERTGGSVSTLTIQRTQQEDSAVYLCASSALTEGNQPQHFGDGTRLSIL.

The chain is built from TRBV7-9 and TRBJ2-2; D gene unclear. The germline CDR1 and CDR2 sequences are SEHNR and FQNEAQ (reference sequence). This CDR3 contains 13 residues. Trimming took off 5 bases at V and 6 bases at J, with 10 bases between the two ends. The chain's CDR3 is CASSPSGAGELFF. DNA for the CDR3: TGTGCCAGCAGCCCGTCTGGAGCCGGGGAGCTGTTTTTT.

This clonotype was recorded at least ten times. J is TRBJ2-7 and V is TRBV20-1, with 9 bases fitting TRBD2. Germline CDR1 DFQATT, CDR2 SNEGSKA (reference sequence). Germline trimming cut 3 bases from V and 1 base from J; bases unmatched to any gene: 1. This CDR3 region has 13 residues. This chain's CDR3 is CSARLAGSYEQYF. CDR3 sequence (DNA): TGCAGTGCTAGGCTAGCGGGATCCTACGAGCAGTACTTC.

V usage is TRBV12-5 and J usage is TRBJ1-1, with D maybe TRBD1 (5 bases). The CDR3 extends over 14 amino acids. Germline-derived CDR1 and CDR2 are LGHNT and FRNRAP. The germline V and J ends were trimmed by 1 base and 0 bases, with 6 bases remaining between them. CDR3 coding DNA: TGTGCTAGTGGTTTGGGACAGCTGAACACTGAAGCTTTCTTT. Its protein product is CASGLGQLNTEAFF.

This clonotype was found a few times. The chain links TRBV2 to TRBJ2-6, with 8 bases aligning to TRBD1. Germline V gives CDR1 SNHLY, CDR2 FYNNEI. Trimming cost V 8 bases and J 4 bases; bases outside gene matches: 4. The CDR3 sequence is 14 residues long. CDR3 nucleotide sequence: TGTGCCAGCGGGACAGGTAGCGGGGCCAACGTCCTGACTTTC. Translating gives CASGTGSGANVLTF.

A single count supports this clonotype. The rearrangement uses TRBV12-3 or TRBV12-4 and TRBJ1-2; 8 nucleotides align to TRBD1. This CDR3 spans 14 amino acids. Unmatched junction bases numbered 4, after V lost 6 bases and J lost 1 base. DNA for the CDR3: TGTGCCAGCAGGACAGGGGCGGTTAACTATGGCTACACCTTC. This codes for CASRTGAVNYGYTF.

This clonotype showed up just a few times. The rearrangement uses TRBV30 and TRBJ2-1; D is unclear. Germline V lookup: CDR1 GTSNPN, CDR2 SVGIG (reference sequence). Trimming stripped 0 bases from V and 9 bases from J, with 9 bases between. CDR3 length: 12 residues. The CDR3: CAWSVPFGEQFF. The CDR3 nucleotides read TGTGCCTGGAGTGTCCCCTTCGGTGAGCAGTTCTTC.

CDR3 region: CSVVGSPNYEQYF. The CDR3, as DNA: TGCAGCGTTGTCGGATCGCCAAACTACGAGCAGTACTTC. The chain employs TRBV29-1 and TRBJ2-7; D unresolved. The CDR3 is 13 residues long. Deletions cut 4 bases from V and 3 bases from J, with 13 bases between. CDR1 and CDR2 from the germline V gene are SQVTM and ANQGSEA.

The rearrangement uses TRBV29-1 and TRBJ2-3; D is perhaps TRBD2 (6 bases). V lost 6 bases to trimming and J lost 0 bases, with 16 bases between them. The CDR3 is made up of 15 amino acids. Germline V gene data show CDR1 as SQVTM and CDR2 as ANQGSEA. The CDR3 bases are TGCAGCGTGACGGGAACCGGGACTAGCACAGATACGCAGTATTTT. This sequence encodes CSVTGTGTSTDTQYF.